Here is one T cell receptor beta chain with its context. The source of the sample is a study of blood T cell repertoires in COVID-19. Authors' methods: Estimated nucleated cell counts came from reference gene primer amplification. The protocol was immunoSEQ multiplex PCR, while the TCRdb copy is restricted to in-frame clones and leaves out a portion. D and trimming were read from the DNA, whereas the V and J calls and clone size are those reported in that table. Among about 320,000 clones listed, roughly nine tenths were seen once. Trimming took off 4 bases at V and 8 bases at J, with 6 bases between the two ends. The CDR3 sequence is 12 residues long. The V gene's germline CDR1 is LNHNV and CDR2 YYDKDF (reference sequence).

The chain has TRBV15 and TRBJ1-6; D not certain. The sequenced sample was PBMCs or T cells enriched from blood (not recorded which). The receptor's source is a man aged 55 to 70 who had recovered from COVID-19. The CDR3 DNA sequence: TGTGCCACCAGCACACGAGATTCACCCCTCCACTTT. It translates to CATSTRDSPLHF. Using reference TRBV15 and TRBJ1-6 for the parts outside the CDR3, the full variable domain is DAMVIQNPRYQVTQFGKPVTLSCSQTLNHNVMYWYQQKSSQAPKLLFHYYDKDFNNEADTPDNFQSRRPNTSFCFLDIRSPGLGDTAMYLCATSTRDSPLHFGNGTRLTVT.